One and the same sample provided the 22 T cell receptor beta chains below, sequenced in a study of CD8 T cells in Susac syndrome. An input of roughly 0.5 to 1 ug of RNA was subjected to reverse transcription using random hexamers. A single record per CDR3 protein comes from TCRdb applying MiXCR to the immunoSEQ multiplex PCR reads. Here the sample spans about 210,000 distinct CDR3 sequences, 95% being singletons. Sequencing used CD4+ T cells from PBMCs. The receptors stem from a human donor with multiple sclerosis.

This clonotype was seen only once. The chain combines TRBV20-1 with TRBJ1-3; maybe TRBD1 (5 bases). CDR3 length: 13 amino acids. The V gene lost 3 bases and the J gene lost 4 bases, with 10 bases spanning the gap. Germline CDR1 is DFQATT and CDR2 is SNEGSKA (reference sequence). DNA for the CDR3: TGCAGTGCTAGGAGGGACGGCGGAAACACCATATATTTT. It codes for CSARRDGGNTIYF.

The CDR3 loop is CASSSSRVANYGYTF. The CDR3 nucleotides read TGTGCCAGCAGTTCCTCAAGGGTAGCTAACTATGGCTACACCTTC. The chain recombines TRBV27 with TRBJ1-2, with D unclear. Germline assignment: CDR1 MNHEY and CDR2 SMNVEV (reference sequence). Trimming removed 4 bases at V and 0 bases at J, with 12 bases between. The CDR3 spans 15 residues.

The chain uses TRBV29-1 and TRBJ1-2, with D perhaps matching TRBD1 (5 bases). The V end lost 4 bases, the J end lost 4 bases, and 16 bases lay between the germline ends. Germline values: CDR1 SQVTM, CDR2 ANQGSEA. The CDR3 length is 14 residues. The CDR3 bases are TGCAGCGTTGTGGGGACGTCGGCTTTCTATGGCTACACCTTC. This sequence encodes CSVVGTSAFYGYTF.

The rearrangement links TRBV4-1 to TRBJ2-4, with D possibly TRBD2 on 5 matching bases. Germline assignment: CDR1 MGHRA and CDR2 YSYEKL. V gave up 1 base and J gave up 1 base, with 14 bases separating them. The CDR3 sequence is 17 residues long. The CDR3 protein is CASSQVGASWAKNIQYF. The CDR3 DNA reads TGCGCCAGCAGCCAAGTAGGCGCTAGCTGGGCCAAAAACATTCAGTACTTC.

The rearrangement links TRBV20-1 to TRBJ1-1; no clear D gene. The CDR3 spans 12 residues. V was trimmed by 6 bases and J by 1 base, leaving 9 bases between them. Germline V gene data show CDR1 as DFQATT and CDR2 as SNEGSKA (reference sequence). The CDR3 loop is CSAYPGNTEAFF. The CDR3 DNA sequence: TGCAGTGCCTATCCTGGGAACACTGAAGCTTTCTTT.

CDR3 in amino acids: CAISGDRDSMNEQFF. The DNA of the CDR3 is TGTGCCATCAGTGGAGACCGGGACAGTATGAATGAGCAGTTCTTC. The gene calls are TRBV10-3 and TRBJ2-1, with 7 positions matching TRBD1. V was pared by 4 bases and J by 7 bases, with 10 bases of the junction left unmatched. Germline loops: CDR1 ENHRY, CDR2 SYGVKD. The CDR3 loop spans 15 amino acids.

The CDR3: CASAGPGANVLTF. CDR3 nucleotides: TGTGCCAGCGCGGGACCTGGGGCCAACGTCCTGACTTTC. The V and J genes are TRBV2 and TRBJ2-6; possible D gene TRBD2, 6 bases. The CDR3 loop spans 13 amino acids. Germline-derived CDR1 and CDR2 are SNHLY and FYNNEI. V was clipped by 8 bases and J by 2 bases, with 7 bases between them.

The rearrangement joins TRBV30 to TRBJ2-7, with 15 bases lining up with TRBD2. This CDR3 region has 15 residues. V shed 3 bases, J shed 5 bases, and the junction held 5 bases outside the gene matches. Germline V CDR1 and CDR2: GTSNPN, SVGIG (reference sequence). CDR3 nucleotide sequence: TGTGCCTGGAGCCCGGGACTAGCGGGAGGCCACGAGCAGTACTTC. Translation: CAWSPGLAGGHEQYF.

This chain links TRBV12-5 with TRBJ2-7; 8 positions agree with TRBD1. The CDR3 has 15 residues. V lost 4 bases to trimming and J lost 4 bases; unmatched junction nucleotides: 9. Germline V gives CDR1 LGHNT, CDR2 FRNRAP. In DNA form, the CDR3 reads TGTGCTAGTGGTTCGTCAGACAGGGGACCATACGAGCAGTACTTC. It encodes CASGSSDRGPYEQYF.

The genes are TRBV7-9 and TRBJ2-2; the D gene is possibly TRBD1 (6 bases). V was cut by 0 bases and J by 1 base, with 6 bases left in between. Germline values: CDR1 SEHNR, CDR2 FQNEAQ (reference sequence). This CDR3 has 15 residues. The CDR3 here is CASSLAQGNTGELFF. The DNA of the CDR3 is TGTGCCAGCAGCTTAGCACAGGGGAACACCGGGGAGCTGTTTTTT.

V usage is TRBV29-1 and J usage is TRBJ1-1, with D perhaps matching TRBD1 (6 bases). V gave up 5 bases and J gave up 0 bases, with 19 bases separating them. Germline assignment: CDR1 SQVTM and CDR2 ANQGSEA. The CDR3 is 16 residues long. The CDR3 sequence: CSVLRGALLMNTEAFF. In DNA form, the CDR3 reads TGCAGCGTTTTGAGGGGGGCACTCTTGATGAACACTGAAGCTTTCTTT.

The chain uses TRBV29-1 and TRBJ2-7; D gene ambiguous. CDR1 SQVTM and CDR2 ANQGSEA come from the germline V gene. The CDR3 loop spans 15 amino acids. Trimming took 6 bases from V and 1 from J, leaving 19 bases between them. The CDR3 region is CSVASAPKASYEQYF. In DNA form, the CDR3 reads TGCAGCGTCGCCTCGGCACCAAAGGCGTCCTACGAGCAGTACTTC.

The chain carries TRBV27 and TRBJ2-7; D is unresolved. V lost 6 bases and J lost 1, with 16 bases in between. Germline CDR1 reads MNHEY; CDR2 reads SMNVEV (reference sequence). The CDR3 runs 15 residues. As DNA, the CDR3 is TGTGCCAGCAGCGTCGTTATTGGCCCTTCCTACGAGCAGTACTTC. It is translated as CASSVVIGPSYEQYF.

This chain connects TRBV25-1 to TRBJ2-7; 10 nucleotides match TRBD1. CDR3 size: 15 residues. The germline gives CDR1 MGHDK, CDR2 SYGVNS. V shed 3 bases and J 5 bases; nucleotides not matched to a gene: 7. Here the CDR3 reads CASSEGQGSFDEQYF. In DNA form, the CDR3 reads TGTGCCAGCAGTGAGGGACAGGGGTCGTTCGACGAGCAGTACTTC.

V gene TRBV18 combines with J gene TRBJ1-2; unclear D gene. This CDR3 region has 12 residues. From germline, CDR1 is KGHSH and CDR2 LQKENI. Trimming stripped 6 bases from V and 3 bases from J, with 8 bases between. The CDR3 DNA sequence: TGTGCCAGCTCGACCCTGGACTATGGCTACACCTTC. Translating gives CASSTLDYGYTF.

This clonotype has just one count. This chain links TRBV12-5 with TRBJ1-2; 7 bases match TRBD1. Per the germline V gene, CDR1 is LGHNT and CDR2 is FRNRAP. Unmatched junction bases numbered 7, after V lost 5 bases and J lost 7 bases. This CDR3 contains 13 residues. CDR3 nucleotides: TGTGCTAGTGGTCGCCAAGACAGGGCTGGCTACACCTTC. This sequence encodes CASGRQDRAGYTF.

The rearrangement uses TRBV30 and TRBJ1-1, with D maybe TRBD1 (5 bases). V lost 4 bases, J lost 5 bases, and 14 bases lay in between. CDR1 is GTSNPN, CDR2 SVGIG, per germline (reference sequence). This CDR3 has 13 residues. CDR3: CAWTGRGETEAFF. In nucleotides, the CDR3 is TGTGCCTGGACAGGGAGGGGTGAAACTGAAGCTTTCTTT.

The genes are TRBV20-1 and TRBJ2-1, with TRBD2 identical over 8 bases. The germline gives CDR1 DFQATT, CDR2 SNEGSKA (reference sequence). The ends lost 1 base at V and 8 bases at J; junction bases unmatched: 7. CDR3 length: 14 residues. The CDR3 DNA reads as TGCAGTGCTAGAGTAGCGGGGCCGGGCGATGAGCAGTTCTTC. It is translated as CSARVAGPGDEQFF.

This sequence joins TRBV6-6 and TRBJ2-7, with TRBD2 as a possible D gene (7 bases). CDR3 length equals 15 residues. V was cut by 7 bases and J by 3 bases, with 19 bases left in between. The V gene's germline CDR1 is MNHNY and CDR2 SVGAGI (reference sequence). The CDR3 loop is CASTLAGAQFYEQYF. CDR3 in DNA: TGTGCCAGCACCCTCGCGGGGGCCCAGTTCTACGAGCAGTACTTC.

The chain recombines TRBV5-1 with TRBJ2-3, with 14 nucleotides matching TRBD2. V lost 0 bases and J lost 2; bases outside the gene matches: 2. The CDR3 has 17 residues. The germline V gene encodes CDR1 SGHRS and CDR2 YFSETQ. The CDR3 loop reads CASSLGLAGGPTDTQYF. CDR3 coding DNA: TGCGCCAGCAGCTTGGGACTAGCGGGAGGGCCCACAGATACGCAGTATTTT.

V and J are TRBV9 and TRBJ1-1; D call uncertain. CDR3 size: 13 residues. Germline CDR1 SGDLS, CDR2 YYNGEE. V was clipped by 3 bases and J by 3 bases, with 9 bases between them. DNA for the CDR3: TGTGCCAGCAGCGCCCGGGCCCACACTGAAGCTTTCTTT. Amino acids: CASSARAHTEAFF.

This sequence joins TRBV5-1 and TRBJ2-7; 8 nucleotides align to TRBD2. Germline CDR1 is SGHRS and CDR2 is YFSETQ. Trimming at V came to 3 bases and at J to 3 bases, leaving 11 bases not matched to a gene. There are 16 residues in the CDR3. The CDR3 loop is CASSSGRGGSLYEQYF. In DNA form, the CDR3 reads TGCGCCAGCAGCTCGGGCCGGGGGGGAAGCCTCTACGAGCAGTACTTC. The variable domain in full, completed from reference TRBV5-1 and TRBJ2-7, reads KAGVTQTPRYLIKTRGQQVTLSCSPISGHRSVSWYQQTPGQGLQFLFEYFSETQRNKGNFPGRFSGRQFSNSRSEMNVSTLELGDSALYLCASSSGRGGSLYEQYFGPGTRLTVT.